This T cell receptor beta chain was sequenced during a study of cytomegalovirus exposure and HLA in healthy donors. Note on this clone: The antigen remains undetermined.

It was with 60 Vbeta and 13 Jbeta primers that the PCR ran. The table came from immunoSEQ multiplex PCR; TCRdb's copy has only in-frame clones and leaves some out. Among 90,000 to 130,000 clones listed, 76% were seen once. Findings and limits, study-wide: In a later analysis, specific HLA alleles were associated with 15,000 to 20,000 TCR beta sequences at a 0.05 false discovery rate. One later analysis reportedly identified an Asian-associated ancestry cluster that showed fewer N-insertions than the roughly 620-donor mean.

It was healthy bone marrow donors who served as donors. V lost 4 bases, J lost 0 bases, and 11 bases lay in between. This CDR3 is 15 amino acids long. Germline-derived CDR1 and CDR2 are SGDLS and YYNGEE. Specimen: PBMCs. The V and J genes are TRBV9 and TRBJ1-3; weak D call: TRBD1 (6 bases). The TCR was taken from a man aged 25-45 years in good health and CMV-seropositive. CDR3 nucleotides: TGTGCCAGCAGCACATCAGGGGTCTCTGGAAACACCATATATTTT. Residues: CASSTSGVSGNTIYF.